Sequencing of this TCR beta chain was carried out in a study of shared T cell receptors in the human thymus. Generated by immunoSEQ multiplex PCR, the TCRdb table keeps only in-frame clones and is missing some. The data show hundreds of thousands of clones, around 87% seen once. CDR1 MNHEY and CDR2 SMNVEV come from the germline V gene (reference sequence). The CDR3 length is 17 residues. Trimming removed 6 bases from V and 1 base from J; junction bases left unmatched: 13. This sample also belongs to another study, concerning human thymus T cells.

Specimen: thymocytes. This receptor was obtained from a boy younger than two with a congenital heart defect. This chain joins TRBV27 and TRBJ2-3; 7 positions agree with TRBD2. The CDR3 region is CASRSVGGRARTDTQYF. In nucleotides, the CDR3 is TGTGCCAGCAGGTCCGTGGGCGGGAGAGCCCGCACAGATACGCAGTATTTT.